Listed here are 24 T cell receptor beta chains from one sample, sequenced in a study of cytomegalovirus exposure and HLA in healthy donors. PCR was performed using 60 Vbeta and 13 Jbeta primers. The repertoire was sequenced with immunoSEQ multiplex PCR; TCRdb's copy has only in-frame clones and lacks some. This table has around 100,000 clones, around two thirds appearing once. Material: PBMCs. The receptors were gathered from a woman aged 45-65 years in good health and CMV-seronegative.

This clone turned up a few times. This chain links TRBV6-1 with TRBJ2-7, with TRBD2 identical over 11 bases. The CDR3 loop spans 13 amino acids. Germline V gives CDR1 MNHNS, CDR2 SASEGT. Trimming took 6 bases from V and 2 from J; bases not matched to a gene: 0. Written as DNA, the CDR3 is TGTGCCAGCAGGACTAGCGGGGCCTACGAGCAGTACTTC. Amino acid sequence: CASRTSGAYEQYF.

This clone came up a few times. The chain recombines TRBV6-1 with TRBJ1-1; D remains ambiguous. The CDR3 covers 15 residues. CDR1 and CDR2 (germline): MNHNS, SASEGT. V was cut by 0 bases and J by 4 bases, with 12 bases left in between. CDR3 sequence: CASSEAAFYGTEAFF. As DNA, the CDR3 is TGTGCCAGCAGTGAAGCCGCCTTCTACGGCACTGAAGCTTTCTTT.

The chain employs TRBV2 and TRBJ1-2; D is unresolved. This CDR3 region has 13 residues. CDR1 and CDR2 (germline): SNHLY, FYNNEI. Trimming took off 7 bases at V and 1 base at J, with 10 bases between the two ends. DNA of the CDR3: TGTGCCAGCACTACCCAGGTTAACTATGGCTACACCTTC. Translation: CASTTQVNYGYTF. Full variable domain (remainder filled in from reference TRBV2 and TRBJ1-2): EPEVTQTPSHQVTQMGQEVILRCVPISNHLYFYWYRQILGQKVEFLVSFYNNEISEKSEIFDDQFSVERPDGSNFTLKIRSTKLEDSAMYFCASTTQVNYGYTFGSGTRLTVV.

The chain has TRBV5-1 and TRBJ1-4, with 12 bases aligning to TRBD1. Germline V lookup: CDR1 SGHRS, CDR2 YFSETQ. This CDR3 has 20 residues. Losses at the gene ends were 5 bases for V and 0 bases for J; bases not matched to a gene: 14. The CDR3 DNA follows: TGCGCCAGCAGAGCCCGGTGGGACAGGGGGCCCCTTGCAACTAATGAAAAACTGTTTTTT. Translation gives CASRARWDRGPLATNEKLFF.

J is TRBJ1-1 and V is TRBV18; D is undetermined. The CDR3 runs to 12 residues. V dropped 5 bases and J dropped 4 bases, with 8 bases sitting between them. Germline assignment: CDR1 KGHSH and CDR2 LQKENI. CDR3 bases: TGTGCCAGCTCAGCGGTAACCACTGAAGCTTTCTTT. Its protein product is CASSAVTTEAFF.

V usage is TRBV10-3 and J usage is TRBJ1-3, with TRBD1 matching over 9 bases. The junction had 4 bases not matched to a gene; V was cut back by 6 bases and J by 4 bases. CDR1 is ENHRY, CDR2 SYGVKD, per germline. The CDR3 contains 14 residues. The CDR3 region is CAIRGDRAGNTIYF. CDR3 DNA sequence: TGTGCCATCAGGGGGGACAGGGCCGGAAACACCATATATTTT.

V gene TRBV11-2 combines with J gene TRBJ2-5; 7 bases fit TRBD2. The CDR3 is 15 residues long. In germline, CDR1 is SGHAT, CDR2 FQNNGV. V was clipped by 6 bases and J by 1 base; unmatched bases: 8. The CDR3 DNA is TGTGCCAGCAGTCGCCTAGCGGCTAGCCAAGAGACCCAGTACTTC. Its translation: CASSRLAASQETQYF.

The chain employs TRBV28 and TRBJ1-3, with a possible D match to TRBD1 (5 bases). The V end lost 5 bases, the J end lost 8 bases, and 13 bases lay between the germline ends. Germline V gene sequence: CDR1 MDHEN, CDR2 SYDVKM. The CDR3 is 13 residues long. The DNA for the CDR3 is TGTGCCAGCAGTCTAGGCAGGGAGGACACCATATATTTT. Amino acids: CASSLGREDTIYF. The complete variable domain, with remaining parts taken from reference TRBV28 and TRBJ1-3, reads DVKVTQSSRYLVKRTGEKVFLECVQDMDHENMFWYRQDPGLGLRLIYFSYDVKMKEKGDIPEGYSVSREKKERFSLILESASTNQTSMYLCASSLGREDTIYFGEGSWLTVV.

V and J are TRBV11-2 and TRBJ2-1; D unclear. CDR3 size: 15 residues. Trimming stripped 2 bases from V and 0 bases from J, with 8 bases between. CDR1 and CDR2 (germline): SGHAT, FQNNGV. The CDR3 coding sequence is TGTGCCAGCAGCTTAAGTCCCGGCTCCTACAATGAGCAGTTCTTC. This codes for CASSLSPGSYNEQFF.

The chain uses TRBV4-3 and TRBJ1-2; 9 bases are shared with TRBD1. V gave up 4 bases and J gave up 4 bases; unmatched junction bases: 4. Germline CDR1 LGHNA, CDR2 YSLEER. The CDR3 has 14 residues. CDR3 in amino acids: CASSRTTGGYGYTF. The CDR3 region has the DNA TGCGCCAGCAGCCGTACGACAGGGGGCTATGGCTACACCTTC.

This clone has a handful of counts. This chain uses TRBV28 with TRBJ2-1, with 8 nucleotides matching TRBD2. The CDR3 is 15 residues long. Looked up from germline, CDR1 is MDHEN and CDR2 is SYDVKM. Trimming cost V 8 bases and J 6 bases; bases outside gene matches: 12. CDR3: CASQDRTSRSNEQFF. DNA of the CDR3: TGTGCCAGCCAAGACAGGACTAGCCGGTCCAATGAGCAGTTCTTC.

This chain joins TRBV5-4 and TRBJ1-3; D not certain. Trimming removed 4 bases from V and 1 base from J, with 9 bases in between. Germline-derived CDR1 and CDR2 are SGHNT and YYREEE (reference sequence). The CDR3 consists of 14 residues. The CDR3 loop reads CASSEWQSGNTIYF. The DNA for the CDR3 is TGTGCCAGCAGCGAATGGCAGTCTGGAAACACCATATATTTT.

The chain recombines TRBV6-6 with TRBJ1-5; no clear D. V gave up 8 bases and J gave up 2 bases, with 13 bases separating them. Germline loops: CDR1 MNHNY, CDR2 SVGAGI (reference sequence). The CDR3 sequence is 14 residues long. The CDR3 nucleotides are TGTGCCAGCTTACGCCACGGGGGCAATCAGCCCCAGCATTTT. The encoded protein is CASLRHGGNQPQHF.

The V and J genes are TRBV5-4 and TRBJ2-1; 8 bases fit TRBD1. Trimming took 2 bases from V and 8 from J; bases not matched to a gene: 9. CDR1 is SGHNT and CDR2 is YYREEE in the germline V gene (reference sequence). The CDR3 consists of 15 residues. CDR3 in DNA: TGTGCCAGCAGCTTTGACAGGGGCCAGGAGTATGAGCAGTTCTTC. The encoded protein is CASSFDRGQEYEQFF.

This clone showed up just once. The chain uses TRBV7-9 and TRBJ1-5; maybe TRBD1 (5 bases). This CDR3 is built from 17 residues. The germline gives CDR1 SEHNR, CDR2 FQNEAQ (reference sequence). With 1 base removed from V and 0 bases from J, the gap between germline ends came to 13 bases. The CDR3 region has the DNA TGTGCCAGCAGCTTAGTTTGGGGCCTCCATAGCAATCAGCCCCAGCATTTT. As protein: CASSLVWGLHSNQPQHF.

The V call is TRBV5-4, the J call TRBJ2-5; 12 bases agree with TRBD2. Germline trimming cut 3 bases from V and 5 bases from J; bases unmatched to any gene: 5. This CDR3 spans 15 amino acids. Germline loops: CDR1 SGHNT, CDR2 YYREEE (reference sequence). The CDR3, as DNA: TGTGCCAGCAGCTCCACCGGGACTAGCGGGGAGACCCAGTACTTC. The encoded protein is CASSSTGTSGETQYF.

This rearrangement joins TRBV5-1 to TRBJ2-3; 8 nucleotides match TRBD1. There are 14 residues in the CDR3. The V segment lost 5 bases and the J segment 3 bases; nucleotides outside the gene matches: 5. CDR1 and CDR2 from the germline V gene are SGHRS and YFSETQ. The CDR3 spells CASSKGQETDTQYF. The CDR3 DNA follows: TGCGCCAGCAGTAAGGGACAGGAGACAGATACGCAGTATTTT.

The genes are TRBV19 and TRBJ2-5; D is perhaps TRBD2 (6 bases). The CDR3 has 17 amino acids. The germline V gene encodes CDR1 LNHDA and CDR2 SQIVND (reference sequence). The V gene lost 10 bases and the J gene lost 5 bases, with 29 bases spanning the gap. CDR3 protein: CATTRSGSNYGSETQYF. Here the CDR3 DNA reads TGTGCCACCACACGTTCCGGGAGTAACTACGGTAGCGAGACCCAGTACTTC.

The rearrangement joins TRBV4-1 to TRBJ2-5, with D perhaps TRBD1 (6 bases). The J call is uncertain, as TRBJ2-7 better fits the DNA end. This CDR3 has 13 amino acids. Germline-derived CDR1 and CDR2 are MGHRA and YSYEKL. This chain's CDR3 is CASSQVGGYEQYF. The CDR3 region has the DNA TGCGCCAGCAGCCAAGTAGGGGGCTACGAGCAGTACTTC.

The rearrangement uses TRBV7-9 and TRBJ2-7; D not resolved. This CDR3 is 11 amino acids long. The V and J ends lost 5 bases and 5 bases respectively, with 7 bases between them. Germline assignment: CDR1 SEHNR and CDR2 FQNEAQ (reference sequence). This CDR3 reads CASSQQNEQYF. CDR3 in DNA: TGTGCCAGCAGCCAACAGAACGAGCAGTACTTC.

The chain carries TRBV5-1 and TRBJ2-3, with D possibly being TRBD1 (6 bases). With 4 bases removed from V and 0 bases from J, the gap between germline ends came to 15 bases. This CDR3 comprises 16 residues. Germline CDR1 and CDR2: SGHRS and YFSETQ. CDR3 nucleotide sequence: TGCGCCAGCAGCAGGGGGACCCGTGCTAGCACAGATACGCAGTATTTT. Its translation: CASSRGTRASTDTQYF.

The chain is built from TRBV27 and TRBJ2-7, with a possible D match to TRBD1 (6 bases). The CDR3 is 15 residues long. Looked up from germline, CDR1 is MNHEY and CDR2 is SMNVEV (reference sequence). Trimming left V 2 bases short and J 4 bases short, with 15 bases between. The CDR3 spells CASSLKWDITYEQYF. The CDR3 nucleotides are TGTGCCAGCAGTTTAAAATGGGACATCACTTACGAGCAGTACTTC.

The V gene is TRBV5-1, the J gene TRBJ2-1, with TRBD2 matching over 10 bases. This CDR3 is built from 18 residues. The germline gives CDR1 SGHRS, CDR2 YFSETQ. J gave up 7 bases and V 4 bases, and 17 bases lay outside the gene matches. The CDR3 region is CASSKVSVASGSKNEQFF. CDR3 coding DNA: TGCGCCAGCAGCAAAGTATCCGTGGCTAGCGGGAGTAAGAATGAGCAGTTCTTC.

The chain carries TRBV5-1 and TRBJ2-5, with D perhaps matching TRBD1 (6 bases). CDR1 and CDR2 (germline): SGHRS, YFSETQ. This CDR3 spans 13 amino acids. The V end was cut by 5 bases, the J end by 5 bases, with 13 bases between. The CDR3 region is CASRLTGTETQYF. In nucleotides, the CDR3 is TGCGCCAGCAGGTTAACAGGGACGGAGACCCAGTACTTC.